The 4 T cell receptor beta chains listed next were all sequenced from one sample in a study of T cells after yellow fever vaccination. TCRdb used MiXCR to reprocess the 5' RACE reads, holding one entry per CDR3 protein. Found here are 510,000 or so distinct CDR3 sequences, about a fifth of them singletons; the top ten hold about 13%. The specimen was PBMCs, collected 15 days after the yellow fever booster vaccination. The receptors stem from a man aged 25 to 40 who received the YFV17D yellow fever vaccine.

The chain links TRBV20-1 to TRBJ2-7; tentatively, D is TRBD1 or TRBD2 (5 bases each). CDR1 and CDR2 from the germline V gene are DFQATT and SNEGSKA (reference sequence). V shed 4 bases and J shed 6 bases, with 16 bases lying between them. The CDR3 is 13 amino acids. In nucleotides, the CDR3 is TGCAGTGCTAAAAGGGGAGAGGTAATCGAGCAGTACTTC. It encodes CSAKRGEVIEQYF.

This clonotype was counted a few times. The chain is built from TRBV20-1 and TRBJ2-3; D call uncertain. Trimming shortened V by 4 bases and J by 10 bases, and 12 bases separated the two germline ends. The CDR3 covers 11 residues. Per the germline V gene, CDR1 is DFQATT and CDR2 is SNEGSKA (reference sequence). CDR3 protein: CSAITSEAQYF. The CDR3 nucleotides read TGCAGTGCTATTACCTCCGAGGCGCAGTATTTT.

This clonotype appeared a few times. The chain joins TRBV12-3 or TRBV12-4 to TRBJ2-7; 8 bases align to TRBD2. The V gene end was trimmed by 6 bases and the J gene end by 5 bases; junction bases not matched to a gene: 15. This CDR3 spans 16 amino acids. CDR3 DNA: TGTGCCAGCAGACCCGCCGGGACTAGGCTTCGAAACGAGCAGTACTTC. It translates to CASRPAGTRLRNEQYF.

This clonotype was picked up a small number of times. This chain joins TRBV7-2 and TRBJ2-3; D unclear. V was cut by 2 bases and J by 4 bases, with 7 bases left in between. The CDR3 extends over 13 amino acids. Looked up from germline, CDR1 is SGHTA and CDR2 is FQGNSA. In nucleotides, the CDR3 is TGTGCCAGCAGCTTAATAGCCCCAGATACGCAGTATTTT. Encoded protein: CASSLIAPDTQYF. The full variable domain, completed using reference TRBV7-2 and TRBJ2-3, is GAGVSQSPSNKVTEKGKDVELRCDPISGHTALYWYRQSLGQGLEFLIYFQGNSAPDKSGLPSDRFSAERTGGSVSTLTIQRTQQEDSAVYLCASSLIAPDTQYFGPGTRLTVL.